This TCR beta chain was captured by sequencing in a study of cytomegalovirus exposure and HLA in healthy donors. The CDR3 length is 16 residues. The junction had 10 bases not matched to a gene; V was cut back by 5 bases and J by 4 bases. Germline V gene data show CDR1 as SEHNR and CDR2 as FQNEAQ (reference sequence). PCR used 60 Vbeta primers and 13 Jbeta primers. Profiling relied on immunoSEQ multiplex PCR, and the TCRdb table lists in-frame clones only, not all of them. The sample contains more than 65,000 clones, roughly four fifths of which appear only once. This TCR was recovered from an older woman in good health and CMV-seropositive. The sample taken for sequencing was PBMCs. The chain carries TRBV7-9 and TRBJ2-5, with 10 bases aligning to TRBD1. In DNA form, the CDR3 reads TGTGCCAGCAGCCCAAACCGGGACAGGGGAGGAGAGACCCAGTACTTC. This codes for CASSPNRDRGGETQYF.